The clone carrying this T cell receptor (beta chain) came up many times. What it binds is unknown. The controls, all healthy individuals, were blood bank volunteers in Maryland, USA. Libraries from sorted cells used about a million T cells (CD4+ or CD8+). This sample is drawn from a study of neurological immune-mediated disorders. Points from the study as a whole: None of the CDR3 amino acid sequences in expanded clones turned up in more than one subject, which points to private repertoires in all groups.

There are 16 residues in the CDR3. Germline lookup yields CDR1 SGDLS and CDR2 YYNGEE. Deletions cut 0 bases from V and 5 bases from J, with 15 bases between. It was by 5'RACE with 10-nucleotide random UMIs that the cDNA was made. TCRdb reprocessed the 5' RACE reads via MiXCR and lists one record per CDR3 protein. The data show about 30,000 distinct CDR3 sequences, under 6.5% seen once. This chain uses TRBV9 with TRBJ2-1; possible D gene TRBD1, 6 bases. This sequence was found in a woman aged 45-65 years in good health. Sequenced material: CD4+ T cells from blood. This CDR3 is CASSVGGGGHHNEQFF. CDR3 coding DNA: TGTGCCAGCAGCGTAGGAGGGGGTGGTCACCACAATGAGCAGTTCTTC.